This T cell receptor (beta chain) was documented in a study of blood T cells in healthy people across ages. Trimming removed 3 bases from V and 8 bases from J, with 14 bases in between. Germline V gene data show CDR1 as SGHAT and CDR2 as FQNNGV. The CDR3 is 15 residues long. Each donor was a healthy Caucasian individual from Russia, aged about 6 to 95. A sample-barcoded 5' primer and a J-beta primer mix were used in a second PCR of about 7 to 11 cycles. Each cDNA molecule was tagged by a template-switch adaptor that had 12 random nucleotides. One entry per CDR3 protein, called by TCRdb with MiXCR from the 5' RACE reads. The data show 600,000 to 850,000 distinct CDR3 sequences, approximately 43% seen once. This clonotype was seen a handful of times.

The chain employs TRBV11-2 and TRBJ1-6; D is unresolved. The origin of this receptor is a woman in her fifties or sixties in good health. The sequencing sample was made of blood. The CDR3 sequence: CASSLDPGLHSPLHF. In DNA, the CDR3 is TGTGCCAGCAGCTTGGACCCGGGCCTCCATTCACCCCTCCACTTT.